Presented here are 14 T cell receptor beta chains from one specimen sequenced in a study of shared clonotypes between healthy human individuals (dated by TCRdb to about 2020). Library preparation employed the immunoSEQ multiplex PCR assay. What TCRdb holds here is the immuneACCESS table cut down to in-frame rearrangements. Part of the clones is not present; checked against another copy, under half of the missing clones reflect an unresolved V gene, and the others are unexplained. The sample has under 1,100,000 clones on record, about 76% of them singletons. Jointly, the top ten make up about 1.5% of the sample. Sequencing was performed on memory CD4+ T cells sorted from blood. The cell subset or site label for this specimen denotes: CD45RA-negative fraction. The receptor source for this set is a man younger than 30 in good health.

J is TRBJ2-7 and V is TRBV2, with D maybe TRBD1 (6 bases). Trimming pared 9 bases from V and 4 bases from J, leaving 19 bases between. The CDR3 runs 14 residues. CDR1 and CDR2 (germline): SNHLY, FYNNEI. CDR3 amino acids: CARGTKGGDYEQYF. The CDR3 DNA reads as TGTGCCAGGGGGACCAAAGGGGGTGATTACGAGCAGTACTTC.

The chain carries TRBV11-2 and TRBJ2-4, with D perhaps matching TRBD1 (6 bases). The CDR3 runs 14 residues. Trimming shortened V by 5 bases and J by 8 bases, and 16 bases separated the two germline ends. Germline-derived CDR1 and CDR2 are SGHAT and FQNNGV. The CDR3 sequence: CASSPPAGVDIQYF. The CDR3 DNA follows: TGTGCCAGCAGCCCGCCAGCAGGGGTCGACATTCAGTACTTC.

The gene calls are TRBV7-2 and TRBJ2-2; 9 bases line up with TRBD2. CDR1 and CDR2 from the germline V gene are SGHTA and FQGNSA. This CDR3 has 14 residues. The J segment lost 6 bases and the V segment lost 5 bases, leaving 4 bases of the junction unmatched. For the CDR3, the DNA is TGTGCCAGCAGCCCGGGACTAGCCCCCGGGGAGCTGTTTTTT. This gives the protein CASSPGLAPGELFF.

This clone has a count of ten or more. The J gene is TRBJ1-2, the V gene TRBV7-2, with D uncertain. The CDR3 spans 13 residues. V lost 5 bases and J 2 bases, leaving 9 bases between the germline ends. Germline-derived CDR1 and CDR2 are SGHTA and FQGNSA. The CDR3 protein is CASSPLNNYGYTF. CDR3 nucleotide sequence: TGTGCCAGCAGCCCCTTGAACAACTATGGCTACACCTTC.

The chain combines TRBV5-4 with TRBJ2-7; no reliable D call. Trimming left V 2 bases short and J 4 bases short, with 13 bases between. CDR1 and CDR2 from the germline V gene are SGHNT and YYREEE (reference sequence). The CDR3 is 14 residues long. The CDR3 nucleotides read TGTGCCAGCAGCTTCGGAGAGGCCTCATACGAGCAGTACTTC. The encoded protein is CASSFGEASYEQYF.

CDR3 in amino acids: CASSLDHGSKETQYF. In DNA, the CDR3 is TGTGCCAGCAGCTTAGATCACGGCAGCAAAGAGACCCAGTACTTC. This chain uses TRBV11-2 with TRBJ2-5, with D unclear. This CDR3 has 15 amino acids. Germline-derived CDR1 and CDR2 are SGHAT and FQNNGV. Trimming took off 0 bases at V and 3 bases at J, with 11 bases between the two ends. Full variable domain (remainder filled in from reference TRBV11-2 and TRBJ2-5): EAGVAQSPRYKIIEKRQSVAFWCNPISGHATLYWYQQILGQGPKLLIQFQNNGVVDDSQLPKDRFSAERLKGVDSTLKIQPAKLEDSAVYLCASSLDHGSKETQYFGPGTRLLVL.

J is TRBJ2-1 and V is TRBV9; the D gene is possibly TRBD2 (6 bases). The CDR3 extends over 16 amino acids. V was trimmed by 2 bases and J by 6 bases, leaving 18 bases between them. CDR1 and CDR2 (germline): SGDLS, YYNGEE. CDR3 residues: CASSVGGSLGPNEQFF. The CDR3 DNA is TGTGCCAGCAGCGTCGGAGGGAGCCTGGGCCCCAATGAGCAGTTCTTC.

This chain links TRBV5-4 with TRBJ2-1, with D maybe TRBD2 (6 bases). V shed 4 bases and J shed 0 bases, with 14 bases lying between them. The germline gives CDR1 SGHNT, CDR2 YYREEE (reference sequence). The CDR3 totals 16 residues. The CDR3 DNA reads as TGTGCCAGCAGCCTTGGAGGGAGGAGCTCCTACAATGAGCAGTTCTTC. It encodes CASSLGGRSSYNEQFF.

The chain combines TRBV5-8 with TRBJ2-7, with 7 bases that match TRBD2. The CDR3 is 15 amino acids. V lost 5 bases to trimming and J lost 7 bases; unmatched junction nucleotides: 15. Germline loops: CDR1 SGHTS, CDR2 YDEGEE. CDR3 sequence: CASSISGRRTEEQYF. The CDR3 nucleotides are TGTGCCAGCAGTATTAGCGGGCGGCGTACGGAGGAGCAGTACTTC.

The gene calls are TRBV30 and TRBJ2-7, with 7 bases that match TRBD1. The CDR3 has 14 residues. Trimming took 1 base from V and 5 from J; bases not matched to a gene: 8. Germline assignment: CDR1 GTSNPN and CDR2 SVGIG (reference sequence). In DNA, the CDR3 is TGTGCCTGGAGTGCCAACAGGGGAAGGCACGAGCAGTACTTC. Translated, it gives CAWSANRGRHEQYF.

The chain combines TRBV19 with TRBJ2-1; TRBD2 matches at 12 bases. Looked up from germline, CDR1 is LNHDA and CDR2 is SQIVND (reference sequence). This CDR3 has 13 residues. J was trimmed by 9 bases and V by 8 bases; bases with no gene match: 5. CDR3 residues: CASDLAGGPEQFF. As DNA, the CDR3 is TGTGCCAGTGACCTAGCGGGGGGGCCTGAGCAGTTCTTC.

The chain is built from TRBV28 and TRBJ1-5, with 7 bases identical to TRBD1. From germline, CDR1 is MDHEN and CDR2 SYDVKM. Unmatched junction bases numbered 12, after V lost 7 bases and J lost 0 bases. The CDR3 has 17 residues. In DNA form, the CDR3 reads TGTGCCAGCAACTCAGGGGCAGGGGGTTATAGCAATCAGCCCCAGCATTTT. Its translation: CASNSGAGGYSNQPQHF. Looking up the rest from reference TRBV28 and TRBJ1-5 gives the full variable domain: DVKVTQSSRYLVKRTGEKVFLECVQDMDHENMFWYRQDPGLGLRLIYFSYDVKMKEKGDIPEGYSVSREKKERFSLILESASTNQTSMYLCASNSGAGGYSNQPQHFGDGTRLSIL.

This rearrangement joins TRBV9 to TRBJ1-6; TRBD1 aligns across 8 bases. The V gene's germline CDR1 is SGDLS and CDR2 YYNGEE. J gave up 7 bases and V 4 bases, and 7 bases lay outside the gene matches. This CDR3 has 15 amino acids. CDR3 residues: CASSPPGGRNSPLHF. CDR3 DNA sequence: TGTGCCAGCAGCCCCCCAGGGGGCAGGAATTCACCCCTCCACTTT.

This clone has just a few counts. The chain is built from TRBV7-9 and TRBJ1-1, with D hard to call. Trimming removed 0 bases at V and 5 bases at J, with 7 bases between. The germline gives CDR1 SEHNR, CDR2 FQNEAQ (reference sequence). The CDR3 spans 13 residues. The CDR3 DNA follows: TGTGCCAGCAGCTTAGCGCCGGGAACTGAAGCTTTCTTT. Protein sequence: CASSLAPGTEAFF.